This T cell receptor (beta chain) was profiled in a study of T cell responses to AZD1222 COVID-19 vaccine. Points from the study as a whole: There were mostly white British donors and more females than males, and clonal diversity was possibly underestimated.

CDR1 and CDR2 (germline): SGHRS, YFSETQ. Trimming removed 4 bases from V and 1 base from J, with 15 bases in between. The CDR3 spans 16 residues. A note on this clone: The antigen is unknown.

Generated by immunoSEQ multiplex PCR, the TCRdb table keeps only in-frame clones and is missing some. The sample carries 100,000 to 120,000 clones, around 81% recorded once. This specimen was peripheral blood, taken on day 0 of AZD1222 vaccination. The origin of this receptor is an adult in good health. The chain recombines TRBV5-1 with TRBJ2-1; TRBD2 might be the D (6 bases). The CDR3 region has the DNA TGCGCCAGCAGCAGCCAGTTCCGGGGGTCCTACAATGAGCAGTTCTTC. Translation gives CASSSQFRGSYNEQFF.